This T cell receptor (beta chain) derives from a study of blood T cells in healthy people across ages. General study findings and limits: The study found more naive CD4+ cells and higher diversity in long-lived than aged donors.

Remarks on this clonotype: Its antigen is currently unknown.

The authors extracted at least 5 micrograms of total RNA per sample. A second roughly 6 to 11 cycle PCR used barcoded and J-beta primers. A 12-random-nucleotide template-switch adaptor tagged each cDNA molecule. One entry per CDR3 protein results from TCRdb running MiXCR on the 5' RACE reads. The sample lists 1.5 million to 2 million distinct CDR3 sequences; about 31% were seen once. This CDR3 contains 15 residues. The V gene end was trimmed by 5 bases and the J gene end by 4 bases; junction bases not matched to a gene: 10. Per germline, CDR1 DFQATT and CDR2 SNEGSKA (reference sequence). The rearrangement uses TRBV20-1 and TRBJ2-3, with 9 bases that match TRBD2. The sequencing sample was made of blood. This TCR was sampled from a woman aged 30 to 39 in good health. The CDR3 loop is CSACGRAGRADTQYF. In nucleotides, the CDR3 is TGCAGTGCTTGCGGGAGGGCAGGAAGGGCAGATACGCAGTATTTT.